The 26 T cell receptor beta chains given below trace back to one sample, sequenced in a study of blood T cell repertoires in COVID-19. TCRdb's copy holds only in-frame clones and misses some; the assay was immunoSEQ multiplex PCR. In the table there are 150,000 to 160,000 clones, 80% of which are singletons. The sequencing input was peripheral blood. Receptors originate from a man aged 60 to 75 with acute or convalescent COVID-19.

This rearrangement joins TRBV7-2 to TRBJ1-2; maybe TRBD1 (5 bases). Trimming shortened V by 6 bases and J by 4 bases, and 18 bases separated the two germline ends. Germline CDR1 is SGHTA and CDR2 is FQGNSA. The CDR3 covers 15 residues. The CDR3 is CASRRDQGIGYGYTF. The DNA of the CDR3 is TGTGCCAGCAGACGAGACCAGGGTATTGGCTATGGCTACACCTTC.

V and J are TRBV25-1 and TRBJ2-2, with 8 bases that match TRBD1. The length of the CDR3 is 16 residues. Germline V gene lookup returns CDR1 MGHDK and CDR2 SYGVNS. The V gene end was trimmed by 3 bases and the J gene end by 6 bases; junction bases not matched to a gene: 9. The CDR3 protein is CASSDWQGAFAGELFF. The CDR3 DNA reads TGTGCCAGCAGTGATTGGCAGGGGGCTTTCGCCGGGGAGCTGTTTTTT. Based on the CDR3 plus reference TRBV25-1 and TRBJ2-2, the full variable domain is EADIYQTPRYLVIGTGKKITLECSQTMGHDKMYWYQQDPGMELHLIHYSYGVNSTEKGDLSSESTVSRIRTEHFPLTLESARPSHTSQYLCASSDWQGAFAGELFFGEGSRLTVL.

This clone has only one observation. V and J are TRBV7-2 and TRBJ2-5; 8 bases line up with TRBD1. Germline CDR1 reads SGHTA; CDR2 reads FQGNSA. V trimming: 1 base; J trimming: 5 bases; junction bases outside the gene matches: 6. The CDR3 runs to 15 residues. The CDR3 coding sequence is TGTGCCAGCAGCTTAGATTGGCGGGACAGGGAGACCCAGTACTTC. Translated: CASSLDWRDRETQYF.

The chain recombines TRBV7-9 with TRBJ1-6; D call uncertain. The CDR3 is 13 amino acids. The germline gives CDR1 SEHNR, CDR2 FQNEAQ (reference sequence). V dropped 1 base and J dropped 8 bases, with 6 bases sitting between them. CDR3 nucleotide sequence: TGTGCCAGCAGCTTAGTAGCTCATTCACCCCTCCACTTT. As protein: CASSLVAHSPLHF.

The DNA of the CDR3 is TGTGCCAGCAGTTTCGGGACAGCGTCCCCCCAAGAGACCCAGTACTTC. It translates to CASSFGTASPQETQYF. The rearrangement uses TRBV28 and TRBJ2-5, with 7 bases fitting TRBD1. CDR1 and CDR2 from the germline V gene are MDHEN and SYDVKM. The V segment lost 3 bases and the J segment 1 base; nucleotides outside the gene matches: 8. The CDR3 is 16 amino acids.

The rearrangement joins TRBV6-6 to TRBJ2-1; TRBD2 matches 13 bases. The V and J ends lost 6 bases and 7 bases, in that order; junction bases with no gene match: 6. The CDR3 is 15 amino acids. Germline lookup yields CDR1 MNHNY and CDR2 SVGAGI (reference sequence). The CDR3 loop is CASRSGTSGKNEQFF. The CDR3 DNA reads as TGTGCCAGCAGATCCGGGACTAGCGGGAAAAATGAGCAGTTCTTC.

The chain uses TRBV6-2 or TRBV6-3 and TRBJ2-4, with TRBD1 matching 10 bases. Trimming at V came to 6 bases and at J to 4 bases, leaving 9 bases not matched to a gene. The germline CDR1 and CDR2 sequences are MNHEY and SVGEGT. The CDR3 spans 16 residues. The CDR3 DNA reads as TGTGCCAGCAGCCTACTCCCGGGACAGGGGAAAAACATTCAGTACTTC. Translation: CASSLLPGQGKNIQYF.

This chain joins TRBV3-1 (or the pseudogene TRBV3-2) and TRBJ2-7; maybe TRBD2 (6 bases). The CDR3 runs 16 residues. V was shortened by 2 bases and J by 2 bases, with 16 bases between the two germline ends. Germline values: CDR1 LGHDT, CDR2 YNNKEL (reference sequence). The CDR3 is CASSQLAGGEAYEQYF. Here the CDR3 DNA reads TGTGCCAGCAGCCAACTTGCAGGCGGGGAAGCCTACGAGCAGTACTTC.

This chain uses TRBV7-5 with TRBJ2-2; the DNA was not compared with TRBD1, the D call given in the table. TRBV7-5 is labeled a pseudogene. The CDR3 is 14 amino acids. The CDR3 sequence: CARSPRQNTGELFF. DNA for the CDR3: TGTGCCAGAAGTCCCCGACAGAACACCGGGGAGCTGTTTTTT.

This chain connects TRBV7-2 to TRBJ2-7; D perhaps matches TRBD1 (6 bases). Trimming took off 1 base at V and 0 bases at J, with 7 bases between the two ends. The CDR3 totals 14 residues. Germline CDR1 SGHTA, CDR2 FQGNSA. This CDR3 reads CASSLGGGSYEQYF. The CDR3 nucleotides read TGTGCCAGCAGCTTAGGAGGGGGCTCCTACGAGCAGTACTTC.

V usage is TRBV30 and J usage is TRBJ1-3, with a possible D match to TRBD1 (6 bases). Per the germline V gene, CDR1 is GTSNPN and CDR2 is SVGIG (reference sequence). Trimming pared 3 bases from V and 0 bases from J, leaving 12 bases between. The CDR3 extends over 15 amino acids. This chain's CDR3 is CAWRNRAPSGNTIYF. The CDR3 coding sequence is TGTGCCTGGAGGAACAGGGCCCCCTCTGGAAACACCATATATTTT. Full variable domain (outside the CDR3, taken from reference TRBV30 and TRBJ1-3): SQTIHQWPATLVQPVGSPLSLECTVEGTSNPNLYWYRQAAGRGLQLLFYSVGIGQISSEVPQNLSASRPQDRQFILSSKKLLLSDSGFYLCAWRNRAPSGNTIYFGEGSWLTVV.

J is TRBJ2-5 and V is TRBV6-6; possible D gene TRBD2, 6 bases. Germline V gene data show CDR1 as MNHNY and CDR2 as SVGAGI (reference sequence). This CDR3 spans 13 amino acids. V gave up 4 bases and J gave up 10 bases, with 16 bases separating them. This CDR3 is CASSFQEEGSQYF. CDR3 bases: TGTGCCAGCAGTTTTCAAGAGGAGGGGAGCCAGTACTTC.

The gene calls are TRBV2 and TRBJ2-7; 13 nucleotides agree with TRBD2. V was clipped by 6 bases and J by 5 bases; unmatched bases: 7. The CDR3 extends over 15 amino acids. The V gene's germline CDR1 is SNHLY and CDR2 FYNNEI. CDR3 in DNA: TGTGCCAGCAGCCCTGGACTAGCGGGAGTAAACGAGCAGTACTTC. Amino acid sequence: CASSPGLAGVNEQYF.

The chain employs TRBV11-2 and TRBJ1-3; D not resolved. The CDR3 runs 14 residues. Trimming stripped 1 base from V and 3 bases from J, with 7 bases between. Germline V gene sequence: CDR1 SGHAT, CDR2 FQNNGV. In DNA, the CDR3 is TGTGCCAGCAGCTTAGGTTCCGGTGGAAACACCATATATTTT. Translated, it gives CASSLGSGGNTIYF.

The chain recombines TRBV10-3 with TRBJ1-5, with D perhaps TRBD1 (5 bases). CDR1 ENHRY and CDR2 SYGVKD come from the germline V gene. The V end was cut by 3 bases, the J end by 2 bases, with 5 bases between. This CDR3 comprises 13 residues. This chain's CDR3 is CAISEGGNQPQHF. The CDR3 DNA reads as TGTGCCATCAGTGAAGGGGGCAATCAGCCCCAGCATTTT.

V gene TRBV3-1 (or the pseudogene TRBV3-2) combines with J gene TRBJ2-5, with TRBD2 identical over 11 bases. Germline V gives CDR1 LGHDT, CDR2 YNNKEL (reference sequence). V lost 0 bases and J lost 2; bases outside the gene matches: 11. The CDR3 loop spans 19 amino acids. The CDR3 DNA follows: TGTGCCAGCAGCCAAGAAAAGATTAGCGGGGGGGCCTCTCAAGAGACCCAGTACTTC. Translating gives CASSQEKISGGASQETQYF.

CDR3 residues: CASSEIGSGAADTQYF. Written as DNA, the CDR3 is TGTGCCAGTAGCGAGATAGGTAGCGGGGCGGCAGATACGCAGTATTTT. The chain couples TRBV19 to TRBJ2-3; 8 nucleotides agree with TRBD2. The J segment lost 4 bases and the V segment lost 6 bases, leaving 12 bases of the junction unmatched. This CDR3 comprises 16 residues. The germline V gene encodes CDR1 LNHDA and CDR2 SQIVND (reference sequence).

The chain employs TRBV14 and TRBJ2-1; D perhaps matches TRBD2 (6 bases). Germline CDR1 and CDR2: SGHDN and FVKESK. V lost 4 bases, J lost 6 bases, and 13 bases lay in between. The length of the CDR3 is 14 residues. This CDR3 is CASSLAVGGNEQFF. The CDR3 region has the DNA TGTGCCAGCAGCCTAGCGGTGGGGGGCAATGAGCAGTTCTTC. Drawing the rest from reference TRBV14 and TRBJ2-1, the complete variable domain is EAGVTQFPSHSVIEKGQTVTLRCDPISGHDNLYWYRRVMGKEIKFLLHFVKESKQDESGMPNNRFLAERTGGTYSTLKVQPAELEDSGVYFCASSLAVGGNEQFFGPGTRLTVL.

The V gene is TRBV7-2, the J gene TRBJ2-1; possible D gene TRBD1, 6 bases. Trimming pared 1 base from V and 7 bases from J, leaving 8 bases between. Germline V gene sequence: CDR1 SGHTA, CDR2 FQGNSA. The CDR3 has 13 residues. For the CDR3, the DNA is TGTGCCAGCAGCTTAGGAACAGGGAATGAGCAGTTCTTC. Amino acids: CASSLGTGNEQFF.

The genes are TRBV5-4 and TRBJ1-4; D is unresolved. The CDR3 runs 15 residues. Trimming cost V 4 bases and J 4 bases, with 14 bases left between them. Germline V gene data show CDR1 as SGHNT and CDR2 as YYREEE (reference sequence). CDR3 in amino acids: CASSVSGLNNEKLFF. The DNA of the CDR3 is TGTGCCAGCAGCGTTAGCGGGCTAAATAATGAAAAACTGTTTTTT.

The chain carries TRBV24-1 and TRBJ2-2; TRBD1 matches 8 bases. The germline gives CDR1 KGHDR, CDR2 SFDVKD. Trimming removed 7 bases from V and 4 bases from J; junction bases left unmatched: 10. This CDR3 is 16 amino acids long. Here the CDR3 DNA reads TGTGCCACCAGCGCCACTACAGGGGGACGCACCGGGGAGCTGTTTTTT. Protein: CATSATTGGRTGELFF.

The CDR3 spells CASIGGSRNTEAFF. CDR3 bases: TGTGCCAGCATCGGGGGGTCAAGGAACACTGAAGCTTTCTTT. V usage is TRBV27 and J usage is TRBJ1-1; TRBD1 is a possible D gene (5 bases). CDR1 is MNHEY, CDR2 SMNVEV, per germline (reference sequence). The CDR3 covers 14 residues. The V end was cut by 7 bases, the J end by 1 base, with 13 bases between.

This sequence joins TRBV14 and TRBJ2-5; D is ambiguous. The CDR3 has 15 residues. Germline lookup yields CDR1 SGHDN and CDR2 FVKESK. With 1 base removed from V and 4 bases from J, the gap between germline ends came to 13 bases. CDR3 nucleotides: TGTGCCAGCAGCCAAGGAATCTCCCCGGGAGAGACCCAGTACTTC. It encodes CASSQGISPGETQYF. The full variable domain, completed using reference TRBV14 and TRBJ2-5, is EAGVTQFPSHSVIEKGQTVTLRCDPISGHDNLYWYRRVMGKEIKFLLHFVKESKQDESGMPNNRFLAERTGGTYSTLKVQPAELEDSGVYFCASSQGISPGETQYFGPGTRLLVL.

The rearrangement links TRBV6-5 to TRBJ1-5, with D possibly TRBD1 on 6 matching bases. The CDR3 covers 14 residues. Looked up from germline, CDR1 is MNHEY and CDR2 is SVGAGI. V was clipped by 6 bases and J by 10 bases, with 19 bases between them. This CDR3 is CASRPTGFDYPQHF. The CDR3 bases are TGTGCCAGCAGACCCACAGGGTTTGATTACCCCCAGCATTTT.

This clone was counted only a few times. The chain uses TRBV12-3 or TRBV12-4 and TRBJ2-7; D possibly corresponds to TRBD1 (5 bases). CDR3 length equals 12 residues. Trimming removed 6 bases from V and 6 bases from J, with 12 bases in between. This chain's CDR3 is CASRATGGEQYF. CDR3 bases: TGTGCCAGCAGGGCAACAGGCGGCGAGCAGTACTTC.

The chain joins TRBV18 to TRBJ2-7, with D possibly TRBD2 on 11 matching bases. CDR3 length: 22 amino acids. Trimming shortened V by 0 bases and J by 1 base, and 31 bases separated the two germline ends. Per germline, CDR1 KGHSH and CDR2 LQKENI. The CDR3 protein is CASSPPRIGTGETSGISYEQYF. The CDR3 DNA reads as TGTGCCAGCTCACCACCGAGAATTGGGACAGGGGAGACTAGCGGGATATCCTACGAGCAGTACTTC.